This TCR beta chain derives from a study of cytomegalovirus exposure and HLA in healthy donors. This PCR relied on a set of 60 Vbeta primers and 13 Jbeta primers. Using immunoSEQ multiplex PCR, the repertoire was profiled, and TCRdb retains in-frame clones only, with some absent. Altogether 270,000 or so clones are present, just over 85% being singletons, with the ten largest covering 3.5% to 4.5%. This CDR3 has 12 residues. V shed 8 bases and J 5 bases; nucleotides not matched to a gene: 5. CDR1 ENHRY and CDR2 SYGVKD come from the germline V gene. Sequenced input: PBMCs. V and J are TRBV10-3 and TRBJ2-7, with 8 positions matching TRBD2. The TCR was taken from a man in his forties or fifties in good health and CMV-seropositive. DNA of the CDR3: TGTGCCATCCGGGGACTAGTTAACGAGCAGTACTTC. This encodes CAIRGLVNEQYF.